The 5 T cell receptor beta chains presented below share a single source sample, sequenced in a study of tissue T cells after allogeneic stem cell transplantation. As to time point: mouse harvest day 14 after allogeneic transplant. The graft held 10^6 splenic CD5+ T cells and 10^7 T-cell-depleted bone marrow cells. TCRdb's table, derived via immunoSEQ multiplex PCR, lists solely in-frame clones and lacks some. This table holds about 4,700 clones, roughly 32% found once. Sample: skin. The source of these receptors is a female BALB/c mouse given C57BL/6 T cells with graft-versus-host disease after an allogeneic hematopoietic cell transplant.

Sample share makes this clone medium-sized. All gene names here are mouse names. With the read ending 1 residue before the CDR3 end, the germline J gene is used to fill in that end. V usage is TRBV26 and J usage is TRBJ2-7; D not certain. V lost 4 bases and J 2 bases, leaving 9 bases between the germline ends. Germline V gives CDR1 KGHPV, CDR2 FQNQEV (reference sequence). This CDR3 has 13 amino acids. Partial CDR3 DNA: TGTGCCAGCAGTCGGGGAGGACCCTATGAACAGTAC. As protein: CASSRGGPYEQY. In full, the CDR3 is CASSRGGPYEQYF.

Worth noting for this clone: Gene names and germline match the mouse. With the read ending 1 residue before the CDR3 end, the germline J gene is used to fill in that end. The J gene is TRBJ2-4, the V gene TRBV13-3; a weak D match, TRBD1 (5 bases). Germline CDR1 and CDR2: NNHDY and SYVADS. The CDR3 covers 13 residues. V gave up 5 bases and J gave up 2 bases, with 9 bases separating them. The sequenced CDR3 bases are TGTGCCAGCAGGCTCAGGGTTCAAAACACCTTGTAC. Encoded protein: CASRLRVQNTLY. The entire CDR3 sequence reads CASRLRVQNTLYF. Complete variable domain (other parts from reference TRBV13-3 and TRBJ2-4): EAAVTQSPRSKVAVTGGKVTLSCHQTNNHDYMYWYRQDTGHGLRLIHYSYVADSTEKGDIPDGYKASRPSQENFSLILELASLSQTAVYFCASRLRVQNTLYFGAGTRLSVL.

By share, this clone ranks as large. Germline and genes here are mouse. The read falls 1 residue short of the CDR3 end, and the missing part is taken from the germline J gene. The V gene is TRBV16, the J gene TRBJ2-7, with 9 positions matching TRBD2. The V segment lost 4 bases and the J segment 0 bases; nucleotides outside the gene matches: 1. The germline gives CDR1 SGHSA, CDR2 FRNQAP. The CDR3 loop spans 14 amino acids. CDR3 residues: CASSWTGDSYEQYF. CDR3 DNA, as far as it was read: TGTGCAAGCAGCTGGACTGGGGACTCCTATGAACAGTAC.

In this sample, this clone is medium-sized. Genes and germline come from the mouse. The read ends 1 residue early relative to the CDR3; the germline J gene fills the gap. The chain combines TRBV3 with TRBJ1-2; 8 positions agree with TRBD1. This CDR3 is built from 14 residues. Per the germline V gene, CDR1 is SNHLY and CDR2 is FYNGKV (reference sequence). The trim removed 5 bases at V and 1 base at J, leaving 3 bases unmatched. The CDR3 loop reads CASSADRGNSDYTF. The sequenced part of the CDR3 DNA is TGTGCCAGCAGCGCAGACAGGGGAAACTCCGACTACACC.

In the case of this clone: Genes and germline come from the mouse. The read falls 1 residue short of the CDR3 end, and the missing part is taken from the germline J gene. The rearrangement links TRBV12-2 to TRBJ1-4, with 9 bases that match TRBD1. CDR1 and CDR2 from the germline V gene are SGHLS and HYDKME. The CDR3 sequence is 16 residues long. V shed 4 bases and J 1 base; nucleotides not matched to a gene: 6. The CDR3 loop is CASSRDRGGSNERLFF. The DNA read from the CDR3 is TGTGCCAGCTCCCGAGACAGGGGGGGTTCCAACGAAAGATTATTT.